Sequencing of this T cell receptor (beta chain) was carried out in a study of blood T cell repertoires in COVID-19. Study at large: Specimens from acute and convalescent COVID-19 originated in the United States, Italy and Spain. Sample material is recorded as cDNA or gDNA derived from T cells, B-cell-depleted T cells, or PBMCs.

This clone has only a few counts. Per the original methods: Counts of nucleated cells, estimated from reference gene primer amplification, were obtained. TCRdb's table, derived via immunoSEQ multiplex PCR, lists solely in-frame clones and lacks some. V, J and clone size derive from that table, while D and trimming were established from the DNA sequence. The table includes 100,000 to 150,000 clones, about 83% detected once. CDR3 size: 15 residues. CDR1 is MNHEY and CDR2 is SVGAGI in the germline V gene. With 2 bases clipped from V and 7 bases from J, the junction kept 4 bases outside the gene matches. The sequenced sample was peripheral blood. The source is a man in his 70s with acute or convalescent COVID-19. The rearrangement joins TRBV6-5 to TRBJ2-1, with 11 bases aligning to TRBD2. Here the CDR3 reads CASSYIRLAGNEQFF. The CDR3 nucleotides read TGTGCCAGCAGTTACATAAGACTAGCGGGAAATGAGCAGTTCTTC.